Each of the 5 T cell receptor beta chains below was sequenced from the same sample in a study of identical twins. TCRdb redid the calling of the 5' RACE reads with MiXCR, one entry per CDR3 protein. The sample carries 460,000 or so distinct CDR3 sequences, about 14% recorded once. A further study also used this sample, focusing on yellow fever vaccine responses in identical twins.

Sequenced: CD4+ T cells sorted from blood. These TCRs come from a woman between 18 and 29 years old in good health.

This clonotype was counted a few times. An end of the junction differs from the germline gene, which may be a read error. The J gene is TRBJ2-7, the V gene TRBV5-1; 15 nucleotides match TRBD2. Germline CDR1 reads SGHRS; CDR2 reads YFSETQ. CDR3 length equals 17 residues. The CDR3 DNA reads TGCGCCAGCAGTTTGGGACTAGCGGGGGGAAAATTCTACGAGCAGTACTTC. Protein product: CASSLGLAGGKFYEQYF.

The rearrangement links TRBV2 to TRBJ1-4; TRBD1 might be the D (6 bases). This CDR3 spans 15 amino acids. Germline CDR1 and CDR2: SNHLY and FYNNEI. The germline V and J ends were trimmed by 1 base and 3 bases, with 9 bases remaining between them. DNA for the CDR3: TGTGCCAGCAGTGAAGTGGGGGCTTCTAATGAAAAACTGTTTTTT. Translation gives CASSEVGASNEKLFF.

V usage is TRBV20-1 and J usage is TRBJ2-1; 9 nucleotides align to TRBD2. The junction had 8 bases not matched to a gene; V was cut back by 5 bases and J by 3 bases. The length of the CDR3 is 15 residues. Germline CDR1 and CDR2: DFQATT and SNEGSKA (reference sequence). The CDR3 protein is CSAAGTSFFYNEQFF. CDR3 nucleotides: TGCAGTGCTGCCGGGACTAGCTTTTTCTACAATGAGCAGTTCTTC.

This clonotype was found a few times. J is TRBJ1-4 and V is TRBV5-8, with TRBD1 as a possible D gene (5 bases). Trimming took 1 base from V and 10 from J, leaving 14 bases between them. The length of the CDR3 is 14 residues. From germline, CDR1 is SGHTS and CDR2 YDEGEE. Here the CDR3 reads CASSLYRERGKLFF. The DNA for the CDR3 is TGTGCCAGCAGCTTGTACCGGGAGAGGGGAAAACTGTTTTTT.

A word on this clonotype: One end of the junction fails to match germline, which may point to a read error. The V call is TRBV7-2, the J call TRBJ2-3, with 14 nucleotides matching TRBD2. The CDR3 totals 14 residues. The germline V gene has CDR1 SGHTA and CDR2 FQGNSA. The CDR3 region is CASSPGTSGGLWNF. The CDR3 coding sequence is TGTGCCAGCAGCCCAGGGACTAGCGGGGGTCTGTGGAATTTT.